The entry that follows covers one T cell receptor beta chain sequence. These data belong to a study of blood T cell repertoires in COVID-19. Study at large: The samples span acute and convalescent COVID-19 from the United States, Italy and Spain. The cDNA or gDNA used as material had been derived from T cells, B-cell-depleted T cells, or PBMCs.

Under the authors' procedure: Amplification of reference gene primers provided the estimated nucleated cell counts. Sequenced by immunoSEQ multiplex PCR; TCRdb stores in-frame clones only, minus some. That table supplies the V and J calls and clone size; D and trimming were determined from the DNA. The data show fewer than 80,000 clones, more than 60% seen once. Material: peripheral blood. This clonotype was sampled from a man aged 55 to 69 with acute or convalescent COVID-19.

The DNA for the CDR3 is TGTGCCAGCAGCTTAAGCGGGGGGGCGCAAGAGACCCAGTACTTC. Translating gives CASSLSGGAQETQYF. The rearrangement uses TRBV7-6 and TRBJ2-5; 10 bases map to TRBD2. This CDR3 has 15 residues. The V and J ends lost 2 bases and 2 bases, in that order; junction bases with no gene match: 2. Germline CDR1 and CDR2: SGHVS and FNYEAQ.